These 12 T cell receptor beta chains came from one sample sequenced in a study of T cells in Graves' hyperthyroidism and ophthalmopathy. Authors of the study amplified TCR beta CDR3 regions from RNA transcripts. Using the HTBI primer set, a first-round RT-PCR was run on the TCR CDR3. TCRdb re-called the multiplex PCR reads through MiXCR, storing one row per CDR3 protein. The table has about 600,000 distinct CDR3 sequences, 16% seen once. The sample taken for sequencing was blood. The receptors were gathered from a woman aged 40 to 50 with Graves' ophthalmopathy.

CDR3 region: CASSLESGDGYTF. The CDR3 DNA reads TGTGCCAGCAGCTTAGAGTCCGGGGATGGCTACACCTTC. V gene TRBV11-3 combines with J gene TRBJ1-2; no definite D call. This CDR3 spans 13 amino acids. Trimming stripped 0 bases from V and 6 bases from J, with 8 bases between. CDR1 is SGHNT, CDR2 YENEEA, per germline.

Here the CDR3 reads CASSIRGRGSGSLQETQYF. The CDR3 region has the DNA TGTGCCAGTAGTATAAGGGGTAGAGGGAGCGGTTCACTTCAAGAGACCCAGTACTTC. The chain uses TRBV19 and TRBJ2-5; D tentatively reads TRBD1 or TRBD2 (5 bases each). In germline, CDR1 is LNHDA, CDR2 SQIVND (reference sequence). The CDR3 loop spans 19 amino acids. The V end was cut by 2 bases, the J end by 2 bases, with 24 bases between.

This clonotype was detected many times. CDR3 amino acids: CASSLDRTGRAIYF. The CDR3 region has the DNA TGTGCCAGCAGCCTGGACCGGACGGGAAGGGCCATATATTTT. This chain links TRBV28 with TRBJ1-3, with unresolved D. V was cut by 6 bases and J by 11 bases, with 20 bases left in between. The CDR3 totals 14 residues. Germline CDR1 and CDR2: MDHEN and SYDVKM.

This clonotype was detected only a few times. The chain has TRBV20-1 and TRBJ2-2, with D tentatively TRBD2 (6 bases). Trimming stripped 5 bases from V and 4 bases from J, with 8 bases between. Germline V lookup: CDR1 DFQATT, CDR2 SNEGSKA (reference sequence). This CDR3 comprises 12 residues. CDR3 residues: CSAAGLTGELFF. The CDR3 bases are TGCAGTGCTGCGGGGCTCACCGGGGAGCTGTTTTTT.

Regarding this clonotype: A junction end diverges from the germline sequence, so it may reflect a read error. The chain carries TRBV5-1 and TRBJ1-1; TRBD1 might be the D (5 bases). CDR1 SGHRS and CDR2 YFSETQ come from the germline V gene. The length of the CDR3 is 15 residues. DNA for the CDR3: TGTGCCAGCAGCCCTGTGGGGGAAGTGAACACTGAAGCTTTCTTT. Amino acids: CASSPVGEVNTEAFF. The entire variable domain, with the rest obtained from reference TRBV5-1 and TRBJ1-1, is as follows: KAGVTQTPRYLIKTRGQQVTLSCSPISGHRSVSWYQQTPGQGLQFLFEYFSETQRNKGNFPGRFSGRQFSNSRSEMNVSTLELGDSALYLCASSPVGEVNTEAFFGQGTRLTVV.

This rearrangement joins TRBV9 to TRBJ1-2; possible D gene TRBD1, 5 bases. The V gene lost 0 bases and the J gene lost 5 bases, with 11 bases spanning the gap. Per the germline V gene, CDR1 is SGDLS and CDR2 is YYNGEE. This CDR3 spans 14 amino acids. In nucleotides, the CDR3 is TGTGCCAGCAGCGTAGACGGGACTAGGTATGGCTACACCTTC. It codes for CASSVDGTRYGYTF. The variable domain in full, with the rest retrieved from reference TRBV9 and TRBJ1-2, is DSGVTQTPKHLITATGQRVTLRCSPRSGDLSVYWYQQSLDQGLQFLIQYYNGEERAKGNILERFSAQQFPDLHSELNLSSLELGDSALYFCASSVDGTRYGYTFGSGTRLTVV.

This clonotype was observed at least ten times. This CDR3 reads CASSRTASSPETQYF. The CDR3 DNA follows: TGTGCCAGCAGCCGAACGGCCTCCTCCCCAGAGACCCAGTACTTC. The chain recombines TRBV5-4 with TRBJ2-5, with unresolved D. This CDR3 spans 15 amino acids. V shed 4 bases and J shed 4 bases, with 17 bases lying between them. Germline CDR1 is SGHNT and CDR2 is YYREEE (reference sequence).

This clonotype has a count of ten or more. The rearrangement links TRBV20-1 to TRBJ2-3, with 8 positions matching TRBD2. Germline CDR1 and CDR2: DFQATT and SNEGSKA (reference sequence). This CDR3 spans 14 amino acids. The ends lost 6 bases at V and 5 bases at J; junction bases unmatched: 10. The CDR3 sequence: CSASRREEGDTQYF. CDR3 sequence (DNA): TGCAGTGCAAGCAGGCGGGAGGAGGGAGATACGCAGTATTTT.

There are a few counts of this clonotype. This sequence joins TRBV28 and TRBJ1-1, with TRBD1 as a possible D gene (5 bases). This CDR3 spans 11 amino acids. V gave up 5 bases and J gave up 13 bases, with 14 bases separating them. CDR1 MDHEN and CDR2 SYDVKM come from the germline V gene. The CDR3 region is CASSAGPVSFF. CDR3 DNA sequence: TGTGCCAGCAGTGCGGGGCCCGTAAGTTTCTTT.

This clonotype was picked up many times. V and J are TRBV11-2 and TRBJ2-1; D remains ambiguous. Germline CDR1 SGHAT, CDR2 FQNNGV. This CDR3 is built from 15 residues. V was trimmed by 5 bases and J by 0 bases, leaving 11 bases between them. The CDR3 region is CASSPPPSSYNEQFF. The CDR3 nucleotides are TGTGCCAGCAGCCCACCCCCCTCCTCCTACAATGAGCAGTTCTTC.

The chain employs TRBV5-6 and TRBJ1-2, with 7 bases matching TRBD1. The CDR3 has 14 residues. V lost 5 bases to trimming and J lost 6 bases; unmatched junction nucleotides: 10. Germline CDR1 and CDR2: SGHDT and YYEEEE. The CDR3 sequence is CASSSQGRGNGYTF. DNA for the CDR3: TGTGCCAGCAGTTCTCAAGGCAGGGGGAATGGCTACACCTTC.

This clonotype showed up many times. CDR3 bases: TGCAGTGCTGGACTGGCAGTCGGGGTGAAAGCTTTCTTT. Amino acid sequence: CSAGLAVGVKAFF. This rearrangement joins TRBV20-1 to TRBJ1-1; D ambiguous. Germline lookup yields CDR1 DFQATT and CDR2 SNEGSKA (reference sequence). Trimming took 5 bases from V and 9 from J, leaving 19 bases between them. CDR3 length equals 13 residues.